The next 5 T cell receptor beta chains were all read from a single sample in a study of CD8 T cells in Susac syndrome. Random hexamers were used to reverse transcribe the RNA input (0.5 to 1 ug). One entry per CDR3 protein results from TCRdb running MiXCR on the immunoSEQ multiplex PCR reads. The sample yields around 200,000 distinct CDR3 sequences, 92% seen once. The sample consisted of CD8+ T cells from PBMCs. The receptor source for this set is a human donor with multiple sclerosis.

V gene TRBV9 combines with J gene TRBJ2-1, with 10 nucleotides matching TRBD2. The V gene's germline CDR1 is SGDLS and CDR2 YYNGEE. This CDR3 has 13 residues. J lost 10 bases, V lost 0 bases, and 1 base had no gene match. CDR3 DNA: TGTGCCAGCAGCGTAGAAGCGGGAGGGGAGCAGTTCTTC. Residues: CASSVEAGGEQFF.

The genes are TRBV19 and TRBJ2-3; D might be TRBD2 (5 bases). Trimming removed 1 base from V and 6 bases from J, with 11 bases in between. This CDR3 comprises 14 residues. Germline-derived CDR1 and CDR2 are LNHDA and SQIVND (reference sequence). The CDR3 region is CASSIVPGGDTQYF. CDR3 sequence (DNA): TGTGCCAGTAGTATAGTACCTGGCGGGGATACGCAGTATTTT.

The chain has TRBV14 and TRBJ2-1, with D tentatively TRBD1 (6 bases). Trimming left V 6 bases short and J 1 base short, with 19 bases between. CDR3 length: 17 residues. Per germline, CDR1 SGHDN and CDR2 FVKESK. CDR3 sequence reads: CASSPQGGRVSYNEQFF. As DNA, the CDR3 is TGTGCCAGCAGTCCGCAAGGGGGTCGAGTGTCCTACAATGAGCAGTTCTTC.

The chain uses TRBV30 and TRBJ1-1, with 9 bases fitting TRBD1. The CDR3 runs 13 residues. Germline lookup yields CDR1 GTSNPN and CDR2 SVGIG (reference sequence). This CDR3 is CATDRGVNTEAFF. CDR3 nucleotides: TGTGCAACGGACAGGGGCGTCAACACTGAAGCTTTCTTT.

J is TRBJ2-7 and V is TRBV5-6; 11 nucleotides align to TRBD2. The CDR3 totals 20 residues. J gave up 0 bases and V 2 bases, and 16 bases lay outside the gene matches. The germline CDR1 and CDR2 sequences are SGHDT and YYEEEE. CDR3 amino acids: CASSFLIGTSGPMSSYEQYF. CDR3 nucleotides: TGTGCCAGCAGCTTTCTTATCGGGACTAGCGGACCTATGAGCTCCTACGAGCAGTACTTC.